The T cell receptor (beta chain) described here comes from a study of response to subunit inactivated influenza vaccine. The study's findings and limits: The study's authors posited that every seasonal influenza vaccination enlists few new T cells.

TCRdb re-called the RT-PCR reads with MiXCR, one entry per CDR3 protein. Counted here are 750,000 to 850,000 distinct CDR3 sequences, about a fifth occurring once; the ten biggest clones make up about 11%. Concerning this clonotype itself: As yet, its antigen is unknown.

The CDR3 is made up of 14 amino acids. Germline CDR1 is SNHLY and CDR2 is FYNNEI. V lost 8 bases and J 5 bases, leaving 18 bases between the germline ends. The TCR sequence derives from a man aged 45-65 years who received an inactivated influenza vaccine. This chain connects TRBV2 to TRBJ2-5; maybe TRBD1 (6 bases). The sequenced sample was PBMCs from blood, obtained 5 days after vaccination. As DNA, the CDR3 is TGTGCCAGCGACGTACAGGGAATGCTGGAGACCCAGTACTTC. Its translation is CASDVQGMLETQYF.